The 5 T cell receptor beta chains below were found in one sample sequenced in a study of T cell changes during pregnancy in multiple sclerosis. The data were produced by immunoSEQ multiplex PCR, yet TCRdb's version contains in-frame clones alone and is incomplete. The sample includes tens of thousands of clones, roughly 92% of them seen just once. Sequences were derived from peripheral blood, sampled in the third trimester of pregnancy. Source of these receptors: a female donor in good health, enrolled as a control in a pregnancy study.

The chain carries TRBV9 and TRBJ2-3, with TRBD2 matching 7 bases. Germline V gene data show CDR1 as SGDLS and CDR2 as YYNGEE. The V and J ends lost 4 bases and 4 bases, in that order; junction bases with no gene match: 12. The length of the CDR3 is 16 residues. As DNA, the CDR3 is TGTGCCAGCAGCCCCACGCTGGGCGGGAGAGCAGATACGCAGTATTTT. This codes for CASSPTLGGRADTQYF. Supplemented by reference TRBV9 and TRBJ2-3, the full variable domain reads DSGVTQTPKHLITATGQRVTLRCSPRSGDLSVYWYQQSLDQGLQFLIQYYNGEERAKGNILERFSAQQFPDLHSELNLSSLELGDSALYFCASSPTLGGRADTQYFGPGTRLTVL.

The V gene is TRBV5-1, the J gene TRBJ2-1; 13 bases agree with TRBD2. Trimming at V came to 1 base and at J to 6 bases, leaving 7 bases not matched to a gene. Germline V CDR1 and CDR2: SGHRS, YFSETQ. The length of the CDR3 is 17 residues. CDR3 in amino acids: CASSLFWTSGRRNEQFF. CDR3 nucleotide sequence: TGCGCCAGCAGCTTGTTTTGGACTAGCGGGAGACGCAATGAGCAGTTCTTC. The full variable domain, in which reference TRBV5-1 and TRBJ2-1 provide the parts outside the CDR3, is KAGVTQTPRYLIKTRGQQVTLSCSPISGHRSVSWYQQTPGQGLQFLFEYFSETQRNKGNFPGRFSGRQFSNSRSEMNVSTLELGDSALYLCASSLFWTSGRRNEQFFGPGTRLTVL.

The chain joins TRBV9 to TRBJ2-1; 11 bases line up with TRBD2. Germline CDR1 reads SGDLS; CDR2 reads YYNGEE. V was clipped by 1 base and J by 5 bases; unmatched bases: 2. The CDR3 totals 15 residues. The chain's CDR3 is CASSVTSGSNNEQFF. The CDR3 DNA reads as TGTGCCAGCAGCGTAACTAGCGGGAGTAACAATGAGCAGTTCTTC.

This chain links TRBV6-1 with TRBJ1-3; D is uncertain. Trimming shortened V by 4 bases and J by 1 base, and 2 bases separated the two germline ends. CDR3 size: 12 residues. In germline, CDR1 is MNHNS, CDR2 SASEGT. The CDR3 DNA reads as TGTGCCAGCAGTGCTTCTGGAAACACCATATATTTT. It yields the protein CASSASGNTIYF.

In this sample, this clone turned up once. The rearrangement joins TRBV11-2 to TRBJ2-7; D uncertain. CDR1 and CDR2 (germline): SGHAT, FQNNGV. The CDR3 contains 12 residues. V lost 1 base, J lost 6 bases, and 7 bases lay in between. The CDR3 spells CASSLGVFEQYF. Here the CDR3 DNA reads TGTGCCAGCAGCTTAGGTGTCTTCGAGCAGTACTTC.